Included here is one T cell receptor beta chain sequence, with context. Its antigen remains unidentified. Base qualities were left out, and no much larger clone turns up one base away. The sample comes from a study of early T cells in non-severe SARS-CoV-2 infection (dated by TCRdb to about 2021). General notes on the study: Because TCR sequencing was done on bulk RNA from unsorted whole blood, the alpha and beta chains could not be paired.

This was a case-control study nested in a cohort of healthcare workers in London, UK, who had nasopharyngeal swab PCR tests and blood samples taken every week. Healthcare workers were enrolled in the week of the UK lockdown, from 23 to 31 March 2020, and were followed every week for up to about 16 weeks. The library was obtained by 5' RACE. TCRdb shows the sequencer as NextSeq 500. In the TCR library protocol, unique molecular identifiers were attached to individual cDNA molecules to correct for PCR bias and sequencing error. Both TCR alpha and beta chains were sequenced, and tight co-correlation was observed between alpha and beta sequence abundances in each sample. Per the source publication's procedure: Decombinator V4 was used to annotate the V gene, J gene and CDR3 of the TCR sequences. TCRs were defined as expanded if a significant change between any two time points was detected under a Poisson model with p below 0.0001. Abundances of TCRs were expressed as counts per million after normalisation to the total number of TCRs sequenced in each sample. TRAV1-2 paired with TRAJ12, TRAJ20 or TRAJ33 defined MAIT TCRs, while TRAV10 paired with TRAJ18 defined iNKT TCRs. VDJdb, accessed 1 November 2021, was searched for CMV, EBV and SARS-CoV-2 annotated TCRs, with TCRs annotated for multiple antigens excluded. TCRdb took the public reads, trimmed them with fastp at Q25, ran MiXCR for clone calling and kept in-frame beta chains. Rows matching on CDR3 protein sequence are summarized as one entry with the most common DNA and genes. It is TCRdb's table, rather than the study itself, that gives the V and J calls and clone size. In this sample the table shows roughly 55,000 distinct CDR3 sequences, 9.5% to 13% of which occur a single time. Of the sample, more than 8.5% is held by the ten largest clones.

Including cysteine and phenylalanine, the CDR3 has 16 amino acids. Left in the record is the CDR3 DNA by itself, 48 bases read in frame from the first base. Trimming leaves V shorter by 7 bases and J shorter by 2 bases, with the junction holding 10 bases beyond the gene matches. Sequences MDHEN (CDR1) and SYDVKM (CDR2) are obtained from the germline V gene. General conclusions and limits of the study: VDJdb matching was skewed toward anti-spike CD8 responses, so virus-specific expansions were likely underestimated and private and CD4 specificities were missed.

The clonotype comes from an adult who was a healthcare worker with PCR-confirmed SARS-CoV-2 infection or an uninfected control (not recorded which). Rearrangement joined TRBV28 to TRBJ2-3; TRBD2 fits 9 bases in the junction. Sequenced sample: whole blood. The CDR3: CASTRWGTSLTDTQYF. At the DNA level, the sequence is TGTGCCAGCACCCGGTGGGGGACTAGCCTCACAGATACGCAGTATTTT. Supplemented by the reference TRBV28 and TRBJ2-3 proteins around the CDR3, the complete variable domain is DVKVTQSSRYLVKRTGEKVFLECVQDMDHENMFWYRQDPGLGLRLIYFSYDVKMKEKGDIPEGYSVSREKKERFSLILESASTNQTSMYLCASTRWGTSLTDTQYFGPGTRLTVL.